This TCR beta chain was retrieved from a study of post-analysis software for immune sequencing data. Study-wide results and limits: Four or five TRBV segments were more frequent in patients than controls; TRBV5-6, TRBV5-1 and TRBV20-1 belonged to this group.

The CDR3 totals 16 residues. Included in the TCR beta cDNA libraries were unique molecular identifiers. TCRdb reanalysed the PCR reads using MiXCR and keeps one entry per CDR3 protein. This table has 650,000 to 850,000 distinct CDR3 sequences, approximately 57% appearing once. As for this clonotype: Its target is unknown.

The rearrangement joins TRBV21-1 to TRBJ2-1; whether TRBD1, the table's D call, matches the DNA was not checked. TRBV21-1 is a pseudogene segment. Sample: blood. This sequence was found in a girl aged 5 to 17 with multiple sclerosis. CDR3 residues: CASSPLQGKGYNEQFF. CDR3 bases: TGTGCCAGCAGCCCCCTTCAGGGGAAGGGGTACAATGAGCAGTTCTTC.